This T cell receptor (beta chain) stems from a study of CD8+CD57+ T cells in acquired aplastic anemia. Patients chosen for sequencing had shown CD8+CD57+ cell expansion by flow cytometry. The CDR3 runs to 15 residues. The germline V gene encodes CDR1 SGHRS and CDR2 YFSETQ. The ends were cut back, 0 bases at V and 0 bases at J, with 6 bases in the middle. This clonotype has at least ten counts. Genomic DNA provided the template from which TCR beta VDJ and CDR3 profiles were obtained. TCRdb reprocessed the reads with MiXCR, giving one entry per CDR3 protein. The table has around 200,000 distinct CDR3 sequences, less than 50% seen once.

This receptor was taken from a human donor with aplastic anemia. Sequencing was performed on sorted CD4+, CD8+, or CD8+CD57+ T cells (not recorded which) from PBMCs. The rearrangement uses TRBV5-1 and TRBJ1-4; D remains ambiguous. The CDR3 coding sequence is TGCGCCAGCAGCTTGGGCCCTGCAACTAATGAAAAACTGTTTTTT. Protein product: CASSLGPATNEKLFF.